The 8 T cell receptor beta chains given below trace back to one sample, sequenced in a study of T-cell memory formation after mild COVID-19. From the 5' RACE reads, TCRdb called clonotypes with MiXCR, one entry per CDR3 protein. This repertoire shows about 500,000 distinct CDR3 sequences, roughly 20% found once; its top ten account for about 12%. Sample: PBMCs or a T cell subset sorted from them (not recorded which). The source of these receptors is an adult woman who had mild COVID-19 (a few samples of this study predate the infection). Cell type and time point are not known.

The chain uses TRBV5-1 and TRBJ2-1, with 10 bases fitting TRBD1. The trim removed 2 bases at V and 2 bases at J, leaving 4 bases unmatched. CDR3 size: 16 residues. CDR1 is SGHRS and CDR2 is YFSETQ in the germline V gene. The CDR3 nucleotides are TGCGCCAGCAGCTTACGGACAGGGGGTACCTACAATGAGCAGTTCTTC. Its translation: CASSLRTGGTYNEQFF.

The chain carries TRBV18 and TRBJ1-5, with a tentative D call TRBD1 (6 bases). This CDR3 has 14 amino acids. V shed 5 bases and J shed 2 bases, with 10 bases lying between them. Germline V gene sequence: CDR1 KGHSH, CDR2 LQKENI. The CDR3 DNA follows: TGTGCCAGCTCAGGGGGACAAGGCAATCAGCCCCAGCATTTT. It encodes CASSGGQGNQPQHF.

CDR3 in amino acids: CSATDRTINTEAFF. The CDR3 nucleotides are TGCAGTGCTACCGACCGGACAATAAACACTGAAGCTTTCTTT. The chain recombines TRBV20-1 with TRBJ1-1; TRBD1 might be the D (5 bases). Germline CDR1 DFQATT, CDR2 SNEGSKA (reference sequence). The CDR3 is 14 amino acids. Trimming took off 4 bases at V and 2 bases at J, with 14 bases between the two ends.

This clonotype was counted only a few times. The chain is built from TRBV7-6 and TRBJ1-6; TRBD1 agrees at 9 bases. The junction had 3 bases not matched to a gene; V was cut back by 4 bases and J by 5 bases. Germline CDR1 SGHVS, CDR2 FNYEAQ. The CDR3 length is 15 residues. In DNA, the CDR3 is TGTGCCAGCAGCTCTGGGACAGGGAATAATTCACCCCTCCACTTT. This gives the protein CASSSGTGNNSPLHF.

This clonotype appeared many times. The chain employs TRBV4-3 and TRBJ2-1, with 11 bases lining up with TRBD2. This CDR3 region has 17 residues. The ends lost 0 bases at V and 6 bases at J; junction bases unmatched: 7. Germline CDR1 reads LGHNA; CDR2 reads YSLEER. The chain's CDR3 is CASSQELGLAGPNEQFF. The CDR3 nucleotides read TGCGCCAGCAGCCAAGAACTTGGACTAGCGGGCCCCAATGAGCAGTTCTTC.

The chain is built from TRBV7-9 and TRBJ1-5; 7 positions match TRBD1. The germline gives CDR1 SEHNR, CDR2 FQNEAQ (reference sequence). The CDR3 extends over 17 amino acids. V shed 4 bases, J shed 0 bases, and the junction held 9 bases outside the gene matches. DNA for the CDR3: TGTGCCAGCAGCTCCGTTCGGGACAGTCGTAGCAATCAGCCCCAGCATTTT. Its translation: CASSSVRDSRSNQPQHF.

This clonotype was found a few times. V is TRBV10-3 and J is TRBJ1-3, with a tentative D call TRBD1 (5 bases). The CDR3 covers 14 residues. Trimming left V 0 bases short and J 4 bases short, with 7 bases between. From germline, CDR1 is ENHRY and CDR2 SYGVKD. The chain's CDR3 is CAISESGAGNTIYF. The CDR3 DNA is TGTGCCATCAGTGAGTCCGGGGCCGGAAACACCATATATTTT.

The chain couples TRBV4-1 to TRBJ2-1; 12 bases fit TRBD2. CDR1 and CDR2 from the germline V gene are MGHRA and YSYEKL. The length of the CDR3 is 15 residues. Trimming removed 7 bases from V and 8 bases from J; junction bases left unmatched: 9. CDR3 DNA: TGCGCCAGCAAGTCTAGCGGGGGGGCATGGGATGAGCAGTTCTTC. Translated: CASKSSGGAWDEQFF.